This T cell receptor (beta chain) originates from a study of blood T cell repertoires in COVID-19. Study in general: Both acute and convalescent COVID-19 samples were obtained from the United States, Italy and Spain. PBMCs, B-cell-depleted T cells, or T cells provided the cDNA or gDNA that made up the material.

The CDR3 contains 13 residues. Looked up from germline, CDR1 is SGHTA and CDR2 is FQGNSA. The germline V and J ends were trimmed by 2 bases and 7 bases, with 9 bases remaining between them. Authors' analysis steps: Reference gene primers were amplified, and this amplification served to estimate nucleated cell counts. Only in-frame clones appear in the TCRdb table, and some are missing; sequencing was by immunoSEQ multiplex PCR. V and J calls and clone size follow that table, whereas D and trimming were derived from the DNA. This sample carries roughly 150,000 clones, 85% to 90% of them seen once, and the ten largest clones take 9.5% to 12%. This clone appeared once.

This chain links TRBV7-2 with TRBJ1-5; D is undetermined. This clonotype originated in a woman of 80 years or more with acute or convalescent COVID-19. The sample taken for sequencing was peripheral blood. The DNA of the CDR3 is TGTGCCAGCAGCTTAATGTCCGAGCAGCCCCAGCATTTT. Residues: CASSLMSEQPQHF.